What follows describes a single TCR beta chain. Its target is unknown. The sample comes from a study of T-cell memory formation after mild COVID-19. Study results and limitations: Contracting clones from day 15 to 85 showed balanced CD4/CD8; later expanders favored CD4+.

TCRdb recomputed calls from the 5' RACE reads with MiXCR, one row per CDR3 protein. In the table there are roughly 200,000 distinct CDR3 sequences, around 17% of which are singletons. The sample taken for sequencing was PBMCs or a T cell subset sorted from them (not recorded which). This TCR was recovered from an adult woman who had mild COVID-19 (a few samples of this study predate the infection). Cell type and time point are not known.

This CDR3 reads CASSLARDGNNEQFF. CDR3 in DNA: TGTGCCAGCAGCTTGGCCCGGGACGGAAACAATGAGCAGTTCTTC. The chain combines TRBV5-5 with TRBJ2-1, with D tentatively TRBD1 or TRBD2 (5 bases each). CDR1 and CDR2 from the germline V gene are SGHKS and YYEKEE (reference sequence). V was shortened by 0 bases and J by 5 bases, with 12 bases between the two germline ends. The CDR3 length is 15 residues.